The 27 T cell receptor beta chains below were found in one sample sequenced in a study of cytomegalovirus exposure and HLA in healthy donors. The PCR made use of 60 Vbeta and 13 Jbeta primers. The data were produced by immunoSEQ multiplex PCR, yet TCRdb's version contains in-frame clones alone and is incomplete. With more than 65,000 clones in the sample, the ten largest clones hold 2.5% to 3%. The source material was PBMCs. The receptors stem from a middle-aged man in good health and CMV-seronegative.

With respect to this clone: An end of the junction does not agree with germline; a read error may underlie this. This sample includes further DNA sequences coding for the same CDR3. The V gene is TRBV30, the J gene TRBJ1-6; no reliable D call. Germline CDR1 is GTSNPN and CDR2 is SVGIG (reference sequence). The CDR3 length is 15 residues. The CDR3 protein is CAWSVPGLRNSPLHF. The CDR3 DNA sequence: TGTGCCTGGAGTGTACCCGGACTTAGGAATTCGCCCCTCCACTTT.

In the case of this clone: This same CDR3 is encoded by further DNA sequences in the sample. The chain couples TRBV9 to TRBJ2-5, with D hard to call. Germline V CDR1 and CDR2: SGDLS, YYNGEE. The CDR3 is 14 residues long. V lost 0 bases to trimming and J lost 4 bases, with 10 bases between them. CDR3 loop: CASSVAPSGETQYF. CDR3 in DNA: TGTGCCAGCAGCGTAGCTCCTAGTGGAGAGACCCAGTACTTC.

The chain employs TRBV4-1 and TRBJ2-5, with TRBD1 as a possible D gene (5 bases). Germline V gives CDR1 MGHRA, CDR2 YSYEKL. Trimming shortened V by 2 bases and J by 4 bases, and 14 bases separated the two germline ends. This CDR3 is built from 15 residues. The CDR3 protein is CASSQYVGQGETQYF. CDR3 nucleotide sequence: TGCGCCAGCAGCCAATACGTTGGGCAGGGAGAGACCCAGTACTTC.

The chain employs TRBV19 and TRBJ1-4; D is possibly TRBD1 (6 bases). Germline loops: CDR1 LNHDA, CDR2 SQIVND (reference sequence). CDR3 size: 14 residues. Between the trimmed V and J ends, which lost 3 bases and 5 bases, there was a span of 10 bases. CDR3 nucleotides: TGTGCCAGTAGTATCCAGGGGAACAATGAAAAACTGTTTTTT. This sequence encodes CASSIQGNNEKLFF.

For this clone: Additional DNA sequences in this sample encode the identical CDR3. For the CDR3, the DNA is TGTGCCAGCAGCCAAGAAGGTGGGACAGGGAACACCGGGGAGCTGTTTTTT. It codes for CASSQEGGTGNTGELFF. The chain is built from TRBV4-2 and TRBJ2-2; 8 bases agree with TRBD1. J lost 1 base, V lost 0 bases, and 4 bases had no gene match. CDR3 length: 17 residues. Germline V gene data show CDR1 as LGHNA and CDR2 as YNFKEQ.

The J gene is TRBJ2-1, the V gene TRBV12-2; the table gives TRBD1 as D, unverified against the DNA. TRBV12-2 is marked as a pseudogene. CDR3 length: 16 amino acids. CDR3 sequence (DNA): TGTGCAAGTCGCCCCCAGGACAGGAGCTCCTACAATGAGCAGTTCTTC. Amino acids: CASRPQDRSSYNEQFF.

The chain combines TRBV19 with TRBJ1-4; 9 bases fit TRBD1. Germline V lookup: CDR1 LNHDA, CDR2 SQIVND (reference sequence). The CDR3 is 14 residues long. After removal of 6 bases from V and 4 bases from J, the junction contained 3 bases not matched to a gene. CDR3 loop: CASRPGQGNEKLFF. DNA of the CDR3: TGTGCCAGTAGGCCGGGACAGGGTAATGAAAAACTGTTTTTT.

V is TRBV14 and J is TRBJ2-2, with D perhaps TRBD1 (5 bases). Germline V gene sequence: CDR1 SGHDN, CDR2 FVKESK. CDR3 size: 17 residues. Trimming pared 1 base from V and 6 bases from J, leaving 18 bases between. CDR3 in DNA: TGTGCCAGCAGCCAAGGACTTACAGGCATTTTCGCCGGGGAGCTGTTTTTT. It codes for CASSQGLTGIFAGELFF.

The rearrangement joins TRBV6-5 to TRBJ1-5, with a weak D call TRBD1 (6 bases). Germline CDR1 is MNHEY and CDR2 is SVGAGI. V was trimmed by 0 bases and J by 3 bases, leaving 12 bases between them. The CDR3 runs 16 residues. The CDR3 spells CASSYSYDRSNQPQHF. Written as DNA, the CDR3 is TGTGCCAGCAGTTACTCCTACGACAGGTCCAATCAGCCCCAGCATTTT.

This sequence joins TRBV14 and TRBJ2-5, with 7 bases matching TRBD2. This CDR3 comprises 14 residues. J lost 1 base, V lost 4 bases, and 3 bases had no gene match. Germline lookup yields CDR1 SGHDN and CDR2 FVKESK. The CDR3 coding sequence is TGTGCCAGCAGCCCTTGGGGGGGCCAAGAGACCCAGTACTTC. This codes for CASSPWGGQETQYF.

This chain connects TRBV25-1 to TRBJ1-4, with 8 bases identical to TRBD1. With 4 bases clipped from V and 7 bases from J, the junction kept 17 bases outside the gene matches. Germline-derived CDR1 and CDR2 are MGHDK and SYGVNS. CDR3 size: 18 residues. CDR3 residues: CASSGNLRSGGFREKLFF. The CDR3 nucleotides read TGTGCCAGCAGTGGGAACCTTCGCTCAGGGGGCTTTCGTGAAAAACTGTTTTTT.

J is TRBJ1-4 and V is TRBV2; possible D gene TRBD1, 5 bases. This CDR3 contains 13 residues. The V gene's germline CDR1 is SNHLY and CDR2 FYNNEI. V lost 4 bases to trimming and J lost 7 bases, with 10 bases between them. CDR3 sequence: CASSAGVAEKLFF. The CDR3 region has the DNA TGTGCCAGCAGTGCGGGGGTGGCTGAAAAACTGTTTTTT.

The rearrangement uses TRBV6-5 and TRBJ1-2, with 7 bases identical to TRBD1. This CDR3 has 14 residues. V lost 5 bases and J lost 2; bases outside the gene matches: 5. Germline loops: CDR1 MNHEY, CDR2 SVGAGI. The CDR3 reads CASSRTGFNYGYTF. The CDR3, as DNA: TGTGCCAGCAGTAGGACAGGATTCAACTATGGCTACACCTTC.

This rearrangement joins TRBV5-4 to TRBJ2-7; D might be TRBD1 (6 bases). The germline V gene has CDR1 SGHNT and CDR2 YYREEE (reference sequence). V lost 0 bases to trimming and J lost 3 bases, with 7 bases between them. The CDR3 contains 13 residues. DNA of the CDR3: TGTGCCAGCAGCTTGGGGACAGACTACGAGCAGTACTTC. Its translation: CASSLGTDYEQYF.

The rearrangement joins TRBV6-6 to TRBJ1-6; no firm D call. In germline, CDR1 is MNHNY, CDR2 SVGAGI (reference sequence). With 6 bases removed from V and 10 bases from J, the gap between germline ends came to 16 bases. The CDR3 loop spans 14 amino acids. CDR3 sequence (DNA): TGTGCCAGCAGGGCGAGCGGGGTGGAATCACCCCTCCACTTT. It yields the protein CASRASGVESPLHF.

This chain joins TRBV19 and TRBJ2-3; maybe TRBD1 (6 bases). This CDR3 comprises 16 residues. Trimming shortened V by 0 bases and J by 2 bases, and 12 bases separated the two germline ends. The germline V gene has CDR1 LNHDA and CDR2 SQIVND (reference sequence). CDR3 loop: CASSIDLTGVTDTQYF. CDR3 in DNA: TGTGCCAGTAGTATAGATTTGACAGGTGTCACAGATACGCAGTATTTT.

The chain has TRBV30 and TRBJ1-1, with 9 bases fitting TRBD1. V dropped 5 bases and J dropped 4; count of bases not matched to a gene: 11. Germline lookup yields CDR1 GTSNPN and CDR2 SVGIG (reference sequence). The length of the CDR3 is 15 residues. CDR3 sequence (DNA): TGTGCCTGGTTAAGTCACAGGGGGCGCGGCACTGAAGCTTTCTTT. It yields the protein CAWLSHRGRGTEAFF. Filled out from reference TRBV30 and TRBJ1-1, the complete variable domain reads SQTIHQWPATLVQPVGSPLSLECTVEGTSNPNLYWYRQAAGRGLQLLFYSVGIGQISSEVPQNLSASRPQDRQFILSSKKLLLSDSGFYLCAWLSHRGRGTEAFFGQGTRLTVV.

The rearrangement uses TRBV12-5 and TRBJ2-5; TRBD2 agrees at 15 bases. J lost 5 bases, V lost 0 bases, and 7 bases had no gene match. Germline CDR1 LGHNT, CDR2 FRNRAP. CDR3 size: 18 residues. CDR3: CASGLVFRGLAGGETQYF. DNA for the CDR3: TGTGCTAGTGGTTTGGTATTTAGGGGACTAGCGGGGGGCGAGACCCAGTACTTC.

For the CDR3, the DNA is TGTGCCTGGTACACAGGGGGGGTGAACTATGGCTACACCTTC. This codes for CAWYTGGVNYGYTF. The V gene is TRBV30, the J gene TRBJ1-2, with 8 nucleotides matching TRBD1. The CDR3 is 14 amino acids. The V gene's germline CDR1 is GTSNPN and CDR2 SVGIG (reference sequence). V lost 5 bases to trimming and J lost 2 bases; unmatched junction nucleotides: 7.

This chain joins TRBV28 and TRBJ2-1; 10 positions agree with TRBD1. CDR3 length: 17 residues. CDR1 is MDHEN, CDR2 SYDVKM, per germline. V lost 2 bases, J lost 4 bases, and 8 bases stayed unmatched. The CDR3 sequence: CASSLTQGQGLYNEQFF. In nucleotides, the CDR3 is TGTGCCAGCAGTTTAACACAGGGACAGGGGTTATACAATGAGCAGTTCTTC.

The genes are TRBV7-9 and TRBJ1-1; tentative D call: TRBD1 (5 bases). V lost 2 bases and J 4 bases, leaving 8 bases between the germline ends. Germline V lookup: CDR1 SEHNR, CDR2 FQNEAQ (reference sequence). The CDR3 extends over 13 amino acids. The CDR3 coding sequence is TGTGCCAGCAGCTTACAGGGAGGCACTGAAGCTTTCTTT. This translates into CASSLQGGTEAFF.

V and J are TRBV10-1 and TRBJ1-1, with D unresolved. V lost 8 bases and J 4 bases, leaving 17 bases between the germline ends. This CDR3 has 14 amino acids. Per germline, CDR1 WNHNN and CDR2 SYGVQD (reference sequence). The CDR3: CASGGPGHSTEAFF. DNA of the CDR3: TGCGCCAGCGGAGGTCCGGGCCACAGCACTGAAGCTTTCTTT.

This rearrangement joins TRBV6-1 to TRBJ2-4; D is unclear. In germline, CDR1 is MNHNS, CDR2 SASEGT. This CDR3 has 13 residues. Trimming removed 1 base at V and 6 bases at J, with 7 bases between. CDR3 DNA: TGTGCCAGCAGTGAAGACCGACTAAACATTCAGTACTTC. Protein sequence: CASSEDRLNIQYF.

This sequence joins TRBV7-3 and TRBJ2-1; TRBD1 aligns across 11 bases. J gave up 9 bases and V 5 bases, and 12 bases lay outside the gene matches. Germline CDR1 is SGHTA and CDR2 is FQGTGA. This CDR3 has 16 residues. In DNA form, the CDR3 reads TGTGCCAGCAGCGACCCCGGGACAGGGGGTTTTGGTGAGCAGTTCTTC. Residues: CASSDPGTGGFGEQFF.

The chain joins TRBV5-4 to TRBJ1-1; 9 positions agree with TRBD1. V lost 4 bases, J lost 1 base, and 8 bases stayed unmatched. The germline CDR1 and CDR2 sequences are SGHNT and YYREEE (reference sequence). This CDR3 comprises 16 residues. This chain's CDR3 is CASSPGQGAWNTEAFF. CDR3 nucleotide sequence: TGTGCCAGCAGCCCGGGACAGGGAGCGTGGAACACTGAAGCTTTCTTT.

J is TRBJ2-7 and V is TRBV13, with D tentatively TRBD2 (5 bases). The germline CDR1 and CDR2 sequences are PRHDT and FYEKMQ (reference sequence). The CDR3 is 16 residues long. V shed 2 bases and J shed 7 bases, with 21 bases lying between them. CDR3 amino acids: CASSLMTMRRGGEQYF. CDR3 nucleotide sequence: TGTGCCAGCAGCTTAATGACTATGCGTAGAGGCGGAGAGCAGTACTTC.

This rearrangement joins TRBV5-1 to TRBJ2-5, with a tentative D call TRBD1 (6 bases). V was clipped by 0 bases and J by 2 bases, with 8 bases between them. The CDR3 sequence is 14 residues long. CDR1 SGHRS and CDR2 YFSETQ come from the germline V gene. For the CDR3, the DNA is TGCGCCAGCAGCTTGGGGACAGCACAAGAGACCCAGTACTTC. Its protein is CASSLGTAQETQYF.